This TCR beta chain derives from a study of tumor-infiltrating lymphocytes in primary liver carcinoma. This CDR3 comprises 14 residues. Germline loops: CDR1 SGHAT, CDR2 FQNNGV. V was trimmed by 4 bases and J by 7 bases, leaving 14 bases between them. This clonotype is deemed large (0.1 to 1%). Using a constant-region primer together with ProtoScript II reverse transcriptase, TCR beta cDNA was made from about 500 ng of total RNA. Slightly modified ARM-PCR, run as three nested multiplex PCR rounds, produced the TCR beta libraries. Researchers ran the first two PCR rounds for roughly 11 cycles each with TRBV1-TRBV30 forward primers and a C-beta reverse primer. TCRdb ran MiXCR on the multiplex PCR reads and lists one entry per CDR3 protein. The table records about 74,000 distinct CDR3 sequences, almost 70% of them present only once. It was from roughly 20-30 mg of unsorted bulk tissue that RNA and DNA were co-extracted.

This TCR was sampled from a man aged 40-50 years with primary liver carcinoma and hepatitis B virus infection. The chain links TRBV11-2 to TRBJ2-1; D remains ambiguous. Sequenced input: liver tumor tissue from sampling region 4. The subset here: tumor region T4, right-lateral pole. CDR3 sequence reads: CASSSAAGGNEQFF. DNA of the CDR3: TGTGCCAGCAGCTCCGCTGCAGGCGGTAATGAGCAGTTCTTC.